These 21 T cell receptor beta chains were sequenced from one sample in a study of T cell repertoires in cytomegalovirus infection. Their target antigens are unknown. Each CDR3 protein is one row after TCRdb ran MiXCR on the reads. The data show roughly 860,000 distinct CDR3 sequences, approximately 30% seen once. This specimen was cultured CD8+ T cells from PBMCs, taken from culture after CMV antigen stimulation. The receptors derive from a human donor in good health (CMV status not recorded). Some clones in this sample may be carry-over from other donors' samples.

This clonotype has only a few counts. This rearrangement joins TRBV9 to TRBJ2-5; 9 positions match TRBD2. Germline lookup yields CDR1 SGDLS and CDR2 YYNGEE. Losses at the gene ends were 4 bases for V and 0 bases for J; bases not matched to a gene: 7. The CDR3 is 16 amino acids. For the CDR3, the DNA is TGTGCCAGCAGCCCGAGCGGGGGGCTGTACCAAGAGACCCAGTACTTC. Its protein is CASSPSGGLYQETQYF.

Comment on this clonotype: Since a much larger clone is just one base distant, this may be a read error. V and J are TRBV7-6 and TRBJ1-2; tentative D call: TRBD1 (5 bases). V shed 4 bases and J shed 6 bases, with 21 bases lying between them. Germline V CDR1 and CDR2: SGHVS, FNYEAQ. CDR3 length: 16 residues. CDR3 sequence: CASSSGARSRGNGYTF. CDR3 DNA: TGTGCCAGCAGCTCCGGGGCGAGGTCACGTGGAAATGGCTACACCTTC.

A note on this clonotype: One end of the junction does not line up with germline, which may come from a read error. The genes are TRBV27 and TRBJ1-3; 7 bases are shared with TRBD1. Germline CDR1 MNHEY, CDR2 SMNVEV (reference sequence). The CDR3 consists of 16 residues. The CDR3 DNA follows: TGTGCCAGCAGCAAAACCAAGACAGGGAGGGGAAACACCATATGTTTT. This sequence encodes CASSKTKTGRGNTICF.

The genes are TRBV7-9 and TRBJ2-7; D gene unclear. CDR1 and CDR2 (germline): SEHNR, FQNEAQ (reference sequence). The CDR3 has 12 residues. V was trimmed by 8 bases and J by 0 bases, leaving 8 bases between them. The CDR3 spells CASGLSSYEQYV. CDR3 sequence (DNA): TGTGCCAGCGGGCTGAGCTCCTACGAGCAGTACGTC.

This clonotype was observed a few times. The chain has TRBV7-6 and TRBJ2-1; tentatively, D is TRBD2 (5 bases). V shed 2 bases and J shed 10 bases, with 12 bases lying between them. CDR3 length equals 13 residues. Per the germline V gene, CDR1 is SGHVS and CDR2 is FNYEAQ. CDR3 in amino acids: CASSLPPPGEQFF. The CDR3 DNA reads as TGTGCCAGCAGCTTACCACCCCCGGGGGAGCAGTTCTTC.

V is TRBV10-3 and J is TRBJ2-1, with D perhaps TRBD1 (6 bases). The CDR3 is 15 amino acids. V was clipped by 5 bases and J by 0 bases, with 11 bases between them. CDR1 and CDR2 from the germline V gene are ENHRY and SYGVKD. The CDR3 DNA sequence: TGTGCCATCAGTCCGGACAGTAACTCCTACAATGAGCAGTTCTTC. It yields the protein CAISPDSNSYNEQFF.

This clonotype was seen only a few times. The chain recombines TRBV5-1 with TRBJ2-1, with TRBD1 matching over 9 bases. V lost 4 bases and J lost 8; bases outside the gene matches: 10. The CDR3 extends over 15 amino acids. In germline, CDR1 is SGHRS, CDR2 YFSETQ. CDR3 in DNA: TGCGCCAGCAGCGGGCCGGACAGGGGCAGGGATGAGCAGTTCTTC. It translates to CASSGPDRGRDEQFF.

The chain combines TRBV11-2 with TRBJ1-1; TRBD1 matches at 9 bases. Per the germline V gene, CDR1 is SGHAT and CDR2 is FQNNGV. V lost 6 bases, J lost 4 bases, and 6 bases stayed unmatched. The CDR3 is made up of 14 amino acids. CDR3 nucleotide sequence: TGTGCCAGCAGATACCGGGACAGGGCCACTGAAGCTTTCTTT. Residues: CASRYRDRATEAFF.

V gene TRBV6-2 or TRBV6-3 combines with J gene TRBJ1-2; 7 bases agree with TRBD1. CDR1 is MNHEY and CDR2 is SVGEGT in the germline V gene. V lost 7 bases and J lost 4; bases outside the gene matches: 12. This CDR3 contains 15 residues. In nucleotides, the CDR3 is TGTGCCAGCACACCCCCGGGACAGCAACTCTATGGCTACACCTTC. Encoded protein: CASTPPGQQLYGYTF.

The rearrangement uses TRBV12-3 or TRBV12-4 and TRBJ2-1, with 7 bases lining up with TRBD2. The CDR3 is 14 amino acids. The J segment lost 5 bases and the V segment lost 4 bases, leaving 5 bases of the junction unmatched. CDR3 residues: CASSYAGEHNEQFF. The CDR3 DNA reads as TGTGCCAGCAGTTATGCGGGGGAGCACAATGAGCAGTTCTTC.

The J gene is TRBJ2-3, the V gene TRBV6-6, with D possibly called TRBD1 or TRBD2 (5 bases each). V was shortened by 7 bases and J by 3 bases, with 20 bases between the two germline ends. This CDR3 region has 16 residues. Germline loops: CDR1 MNHNY, CDR2 SVGAGI (reference sequence). The CDR3 DNA reads as TGTGCCAGCACCTTAAATGGGCAGGGAGATACAGATACGCAGTATTTT. This gives the protein CASTLNGQGDTDTQYF.

This clonotype was seen a few times. Sequence at one end of the junction differs from germline and may be a read error. This chain links TRBV7-7 with TRBJ2-2; TRBD1 agrees at 12 bases. CDR3 length: 16 amino acids. The germline CDR1 and CDR2 sequences are SSHAT and FNYEAQ (reference sequence). The CDR3 DNA follows: TGTGCTAGCAGCCTGGGACAGGGGGCAGACACCGGGGAGCTGTTTTTT. Amino acid sequence: CASSLGQGADTGELFF.

J is TRBJ1-1 and V is TRBV28; tentatively, D is TRBD1 (6 bases). The CDR3 is made up of 15 amino acids. Germline lookup yields CDR1 MDHEN and CDR2 SYDVKM. Deletions cut 3 bases from V and 7 bases from J, with 18 bases between. The CDR3 region is CASSFFDRGGGEAFF. CDR3 in DNA: TGTGCCAGCAGTTTTTTTGACCGGGGAGGGGGTGAAGCTTTCTTT.

To note about this clonotype: Without the conserved terminal phenylalanine or tryptophan, this CDR3 likely stems from a read error. The genes are TRBV12-5 and TRBJ2-3, with D possibly TRBD1 on 6 matching bases. This CDR3 comprises 14 residues. Germline V gives CDR1 LGHNT, CDR2 FRNRAP. Trimming removed 5 bases from V and 2 bases from J, with 11 bases in between. CDR3 sequence reads: CASGKGQNTDTQYL. The CDR3 bases are TGTGCTAGTGGTAAAGGACAGAACACAGATACGCAGTATCTT.

The chain combines TRBV29-1 with TRBJ2-2; 7 bases align to TRBD1. The germline gives CDR1 SQVTM, CDR2 ANQGSEA. After removal of 6 bases from V and 4 bases from J, the junction contained 8 bases not matched to a gene. The CDR3 loop spans 14 amino acids. The CDR3 nucleotides are TGCAGCGTGGACAGGACCGCTGGCACCGGGGAGCTGTTTTTT. Translating gives CSVDRTAGTGELFF.

About this clonotype itself: The junction shows a germline mismatch at one end, possibly a read error. The genes are TRBV27 and TRBJ2-3, with 8 positions matching TRBD1. The V gene's germline CDR1 is MNHEY and CDR2 SMNVEV (reference sequence). The CDR3 covers 14 residues. The CDR3 region has the DNA TGTGTCAGCATGAGCAGGGGGCAAACAGATACGCAGTATTTT. Amino acid sequence: CVSMSRGQTDTQYF.

The chain joins TRBV4-3 to TRBJ1-2; D not certain. Trimming cost V 0 bases and J 10 bases, with 6 bases left between them. The CDR3 has 11 amino acids. The germline V gene encodes CDR1 LGHNA and CDR2 YSLEER. Here the CDR3 reads CASSQDRTYTF. Here the CDR3 DNA reads TGCGCCAGCAGCCAAGATAGGACCTACACCTTC.

This clonotype was recorded many times. The rearrangement uses TRBV27 and TRBJ2-7; D may be TRBD1 (5 bases). Germline loops: CDR1 MNHEY, CDR2 SMNVEV (reference sequence). V was trimmed by 0 bases and J by 2 bases, leaving 8 bases between them. The CDR3 runs to 14 residues. As DNA, the CDR3 is TGTGCCAGCAGTTTATCCACAGGAACCTACGAGCAGTACTTC. Translation: CASSLSTGTYEQYF.

This clonotype was detected a few times. V usage is TRBV4-2 and J usage is TRBJ2-1; D gene unclear. This CDR3 is 13 amino acids long. Trimming cost V 5 bases and J 0 bases, with 5 bases left between them. Germline V gene lookup returns CDR1 LGHNA and CDR2 YNFKEQ. The CDR3 loop reads CASSGRSYNEQFF. The CDR3 DNA sequence: TGTGCCAGCAGCGGCCGCTCCTACAATGAGCAGTTCTTC.

This chain links TRBV9 with TRBJ1-2; D remains ambiguous. V shed 3 bases and J shed 5 bases, with 8 bases lying between them. Germline V gene data show CDR1 as SGDLS and CDR2 as YYNGEE. This CDR3 has 12 residues. The CDR3, as DNA: TGTGCCAGCAGCGCTCGGACTTATGGCTACACCTTC. The encoded protein is CASSARTYGYTF.

This clonotype occurred a few times. J is TRBJ1-1 and V is TRBV29-1; 10 bases line up with TRBD1. V shed 6 bases and J 8 bases; nucleotides not matched to a gene: 9. This CDR3 comprises 13 residues. CDR1 is SQVTM, CDR2 ANQGSEA, per germline. CDR3: CSVPRDRGGEAFF. The DNA for the CDR3 is TGCAGCGTCCCGCGGGACAGGGGCGGGGAAGCTTTCTTT. Based on the CDR3 plus reference TRBV29-1 and TRBJ1-1, the full variable domain is SAVISQKPSRDICQRGTSLTIQCQVDSQVTMMFWYRQQPGQSLTLIATANQGSEATYESGFVIDKFPISRPNLTFSTLTVSNMSPEDSSIYLCSVPRDRGGEAFFGQGTRLTVV.